Shown below are 31 T cell receptor beta chains from a single sample sequenced in a study of T cells in Graves' hyperthyroidism and ophthalmopathy. RNA transcripts gave rise to amplified TCR beta CDR3 regions. RT-PCR in the first round (using the HTBI primer set) targeted the TCR CDR3. TCRdb analysed the multiplex PCR reads with MiXCR anew, one entry per CDR3 protein. Among about 640,000 distinct CDR3 sequences listed, more than 20% were seen once. The sample taken for sequencing was blood. The receptors were sampled from a man aged 25-45 years with Graves' ophthalmopathy.

This clonotype was recorded many times. The chain joins TRBV2 to TRBJ1-1; D is uncertain. This CDR3 is built from 14 residues. The V end lost 8 bases, the J end lost 2 bases, and 15 bases lay between the germline ends. Germline CDR1 is SNHLY and CDR2 is FYNNEI. CDR3 loop: CASRVFGVNTEAFF. Here the CDR3 DNA reads TGTGCCAGCCGGGTGTTTGGGGTTAACACTGAAGCTTTCTTT.

The chain uses TRBV20-1 and TRBJ2-5, with TRBD1 matching 11 bases. This CDR3 has 15 residues. With V trimmed by 4 bases and J by 5 bases, 9 bases remained unmatched. Germline values: CDR1 DFQATT, CDR2 SNEGSKA (reference sequence). The CDR3 DNA reads as TGCAGTGCTACTAGGGACAGGGGGGAGCGGGAGACCCAGTACTTC. Its protein is CSATRDRGERETQYF.

The sample holds a few counts of this clonotype. The chain links TRBV3-1 to TRBJ1-4; TRBD1 agrees at 10 bases. The germline V gene encodes CDR1 LGHDT and CDR2 YNNKEL (reference sequence). CDR3 size: 16 residues. The V segment lost 4 bases and the J segment 6 bases; nucleotides outside the gene matches: 8. The CDR3 loop reads CASSPRDRGSHEKLFF. The CDR3 nucleotides read TGTGCCAGCAGCCCCCGGGACAGGGGAAGTCATGAAAAACTGTTTTTT.

This clonotype has ten or more counts. This CDR3 is CASSFGRGSYEQYF. CDR3 in DNA: TGTGCCAGCAGCTTCGGCCGCGGGTCCTACGAGCAGTACTTC. The rearrangement joins TRBV13 to TRBJ2-7; perhaps TRBD2 as D (5 bases). The CDR3 runs to 14 residues. The germline V and J ends were trimmed by 3 bases and 1 base, with 10 bases remaining between them. Per the germline V gene, CDR1 is PRHDT and CDR2 is FYEKMQ (reference sequence).

This clonotype came up a few times. The chain uses TRBV20-1 and TRBJ1-5; no clear D. CDR3 length: 14 residues. V dropped 1 base and J dropped 1 base, with 8 bases sitting between them. Germline CDR1 reads DFQATT; CDR2 reads SNEGSKA (reference sequence). The CDR3 here is CSARGPESNQPQHF. CDR3 coding DNA: TGCAGTGCTAGAGGGCCAGAGAGCAATCAGCCCCAGCATTTT.

The CDR3 here is CASSSDRVSYQPQHF. CDR3 in DNA: TGTGCCAGCAGTTCGGACAGGGTTTCGTATCAGCCCCAGCATTTT. The rearrangement joins TRBV27 to TRBJ1-5, with 8 bases matching TRBD1. CDR1 is MNHEY, CDR2 SMNVEV, per germline (reference sequence). The CDR3 runs 15 residues. Trimming removed 4 bases from V and 5 bases from J; junction bases left unmatched: 7.

A note on this clonotype: The junction departs from the called germline gene at one end, perhaps through a read error. The V gene is TRBV4-3, the J gene TRBJ2-2; D may be TRBD2 (6 bases). Germline V gives CDR1 LGHNA, CDR2 YSLEER. The CDR3 extends over 16 amino acids. The chain's CDR3 is CASSQDRGSNTGGLFF. CDR3 nucleotides: TGCGCCAGCAGCCAAGATCGGGGATCGAACACCGGGGGGCTGTTTTTT.

This clonotype occurred many times. The chain links TRBV28 to TRBJ1-2; 7 bases align to TRBD1. Germline lookup yields CDR1 MDHEN and CDR2 SYDVKM. The CDR3 totals 14 residues. After removal of 4 bases from V and 0 bases from J, the junction contained 2 bases not matched to a gene. CDR3 in DNA: TGTGCCAGCAGTTCGGGACAGCCTAACTATGGCTACACCTTC. Translation: CASSSGQPNYGYTF.

The DNA of the CDR3 is TGCAGCGTTCCCAGGGGAGGGGCCCGCTATGGCTACACCTTC. Translation gives CSVPRGGARYGYTF. The rearrangement links TRBV29-1 to TRBJ1-2, with D perhaps TRBD1 (6 bases). V lost 5 bases and J lost 4, with 17 bases in between. The CDR3 loop spans 14 amino acids. Germline loops: CDR1 SQVTM, CDR2 ANQGSEA.

The CDR3 here is CASRQGSTNYGYTF. The CDR3 DNA is TGTGCCAGCAGGCAGGGGTCGACAAACTATGGCTACACCTTC. The V call is TRBV27, the J call TRBJ1-2, with a possible D match to TRBD1 (6 bases). The CDR3 runs to 14 residues. Germline loops: CDR1 MNHEY, CDR2 SMNVEV (reference sequence). V was pared by 6 bases and J by 2 bases, with 13 bases between.

The sample holds many counts of this clonotype. This chain uses TRBV7-9 with TRBJ2-7; TRBD1 aligns across 7 bases. Germline trimming cut 5 bases from V and 6 bases from J; bases unmatched to any gene: 13. This CDR3 has 15 residues. Germline CDR1 is SEHNR and CDR2 is FQNEAQ (reference sequence). The CDR3 here is CASSHEIQGNGEQYF. The CDR3 nucleotides read TGTGCCAGCAGCCACGAAATACAGGGGAATGGCGAGCAGTACTTC.

This clonotype has just one count. The rearrangement links TRBV30 to TRBJ2-1, with 11 positions matching TRBD2. V was clipped by 1 base and J by 0 bases; unmatched bases: 5. Per germline, CDR1 GTSNPN and CDR2 SVGIG (reference sequence). The CDR3 has 17 amino acids. CDR3 in amino acids: CAWSGTSGPSSYNEQFF. CDR3 coding DNA: TGTGCCTGGAGTGGGACTAGCGGGCCCAGCTCCTACAATGAGCAGTTCTTC.

This clonotype was observed many times. The V gene is TRBV30, the J gene TRBJ2-1, with 9 bases that match TRBD2. The CDR3 runs 14 residues. The trim removed 4 bases at V and 8 bases at J, leaving 9 bases unmatched. CDR1 is GTSNPN and CDR2 is SVGIG in the germline V gene (reference sequence). CDR3 DNA: TGTGCCTGGAATCTAGCGGGGATGGTCGATGAGCAGTTCTTC. This translates into CAWNLAGMVDEQFF.

This sequence joins TRBV28 and TRBJ1-2, with D unclear. The CDR3 loop spans 14 amino acids. With 4 bases removed from V and 8 bases from J, the gap between germline ends came to 17 bases. Germline V gene lookup returns CDR1 MDHEN and CDR2 SYDVKM. The CDR3 spells CASSSPPLYPGYTF. CDR3 DNA: TGTGCCAGCAGTTCCCCTCCTCTTTATCCGGGCTACACCTTC.

The rearrangement joins TRBV6-1 to TRBJ2-1; tentatively, D is TRBD2 (6 bases). Per germline, CDR1 MNHNS and CDR2 SASEGT. The CDR3 extends over 16 amino acids. The V end lost 5 bases, the J end lost 12 bases, and 26 bases lay between the germline ends. CDR3 sequence reads: CASSMPLALANYGQFF. CDR3 in DNA: TGTGCCAGCAGTATGCCCCTAGCGTTGGCCAACTACGGGCAGTTCTTC.

In its sample, this clonotype was seen a few times. The gene calls are TRBV5-4 and TRBJ2-5; 8 nucleotides line up with TRBD2. The V gene's germline CDR1 is SGHNT and CDR2 YYREEE (reference sequence). The V and J ends lost 4 bases and 3 bases, in that order; junction bases with no gene match: 11. There are 16 residues in the CDR3. CDR3 region: CASSAGTRWTEETQYF. CDR3 nucleotides: TGTGCCAGCAGCGCTGGGACTAGATGGACCGAAGAGACCCAGTACTTC.

The chain joins TRBV10-3 to TRBJ2-3; possible D gene TRBD2, 6 bases. The CDR3 runs 11 residues. V was shortened by 10 bases and J by 9 bases, with 14 bases between the two germline ends. The germline gives CDR1 ENHRY, CDR2 SYGVKD. CDR3 amino acids: CATGWEVTQYF. CDR3 DNA sequence: TGTGCCACCGGTTGGGAGGTGACGCAGTATTTT.

A note on this clonotype: A read error is possible here, since a much larger clone lies one base away. The chain employs TRBV18 and TRBJ1-6; 7 positions match TRBD1. In germline, CDR1 is KGHSH, CDR2 LQKENI. The CDR3 totals 14 residues. For the CDR3, the DNA is TGTGCCAGCTCAACCGGGACAGCTAATCCACCCCTCCACTTT. Its translation: CASSTGTANPPLHF.

There are a few counts of this clonotype. This chain joins TRBV28 and TRBJ2-5; 10 nucleotides align to TRBD1. J lost 0 bases, V lost 7 bases, and 5 bases had no gene match. The CDR3 consists of 15 residues. Germline V gene sequence: CDR1 MDHEN, CDR2 SYDVKM. CDR3 coding DNA: TGTGCCAGCAATAGGGGACAGGGGTACCAAGAGACCCAGTACTTC. Its translation is CASNRGQGYQETQYF.

This clonotype was detected ten times or more. The chain recombines TRBV11-2 with TRBJ2-7, with 10 bases that match TRBD2. J was trimmed by 3 bases and V by 8 bases; bases with no gene match: 7. Germline values: CDR1 SGHAT, CDR2 FQNNGV. This CDR3 region has 14 residues. CDR3 coding DNA: TGTGCCAGCTCCCACGGGACTAGCGTCTACGAGCAGTACTTC. Amino acid sequence: CASSHGTSVYEQYF. The whole variable domain, filled in from reference TRBV11-2 and TRBJ2-7, reads EAGVAQSPRYKIIEKRQSVAFWCNPISGHATLYWYQQILGQGPKLLIQFQNNGVVDDSQLPKDRFSAERLKGVDSTLKIQPAKLEDSAVYLCASSHGTSVYEQYFGPGTRLTVT.

This clonotype was seen a handful of times. This chain links TRBV5-5 with TRBJ2-7, with D maybe TRBD2 (6 bases). Germline values: CDR1 SGHKS, CDR2 YYEKEE (reference sequence). The CDR3 loop spans 15 amino acids. Trimming left V 1 base short and J 0 bases short, with 11 bases between. The CDR3 coding sequence is TGTGCCAGCAGCTTGAGTCTAGCGAGCTCCTACGAGCAGTACTTC. It specifies CASSLSLASSYEQYF.

V is TRBV7-9 and J is TRBJ2-2; no reliable D call. V lost 8 bases, J lost 1 base, and 11 bases lay in between. Germline-derived CDR1 and CDR2 are SEHNR and FQNEAQ (reference sequence). CDR3 length: 14 residues. DNA of the CDR3: TGTGCCAGCCGACGATCCTTGAACACCGGGGAGCTGTTTTTT. Its translation is CASRRSLNTGELFF.

This clonotype was recorded many times. The chain uses TRBV11-2 and TRBJ2-1; 8 positions agree with TRBD2. The CDR3 runs 15 residues. Germline V gene lookup returns CDR1 SGHAT and CDR2 FQNNGV. Unmatched junction bases numbered 12, after V lost 6 bases and J lost 8 bases. The CDR3: CASRGAGSGIYEQFF. CDR3 coding DNA: TGTGCCAGCAGGGGGGCTGGTAGCGGGATATATGAGCAGTTCTTC.

A few counts support this clonotype. The V and J genes are TRBV7-9 and TRBJ2-1; D gene unclear. Deletions cut 5 bases from V and 9 bases from J, with 14 bases between. There are 13 residues in the CDR3. Per the germline V gene, CDR1 is SEHNR and CDR2 is FQNEAQ (reference sequence). The CDR3 DNA is TGTGCCAGCAGCCCCAGCTTCACGGGTGAGCAGTTCTTC. Its protein is CASSPSFTGEQFF.

This clonotype was found a few times. The CDR3 bases are TGTGCCAGCAGTCCCCCGGGGTATGGACAGCCCCAGCATTTT. Its protein is CASSPPGYGQPQHF. This rearrangement joins TRBV6-1 to TRBJ1-5; D is unresolved. The CDR3 is made up of 14 amino acids. V was clipped by 5 bases and J by 7 bases, with 15 bases between them. The germline CDR1 and CDR2 sequences are MNHNS and SASEGT.

A note on this clonotype: Just one base apart from a much larger clone, this may be a read error. This sequence joins TRBV15 and TRBJ1-1, with D perhaps TRBD1 (5 bases). Germline lookup yields CDR1 LNHNV and CDR2 YYDKDF (reference sequence). V shed 5 bases and J shed 4 bases, with 14 bases lying between them. The CDR3 totals 14 residues. The CDR3 reads CATSQDTTSTEAFF. CDR3 DNA: TGTGCCACCAGCCAGGACACTACGAGCACTGAAGCTTTCTTT.

This clonotype showed up just a few times. This rearrangement joins TRBV4-1 to TRBJ2-5; 8 bases map to TRBD2. This CDR3 has 16 residues. Germline loops: CDR1 MGHRA, CDR2 YSYEKL. The V and J ends lost 4 bases and 0 bases, in that order; junction bases with no gene match: 7. The CDR3 DNA is TGCGCCAGCAGCCGTTACAGTAGCGGGAACCAAGAGACCCAGTACTTC. Encoded protein: CASSRYSSGNQETQYF.

There are a few counts of this clonotype. V usage is TRBV4-1 and J usage is TRBJ2-5, with D possibly being TRBD2 (6 bases). The V gene's germline CDR1 is MGHRA and CDR2 YSYEKL. The CDR3 spans 16 residues. Trimming pared 1 base from V and 0 bases from J, leaving 12 bases between. CDR3 sequence reads: CASSQVRGRDQETQYF. The CDR3 DNA reads as TGCGCCAGCAGCCAAGTGCGGGGCAGGGACCAAGAGACCCAGTACTTC.

This sequence joins TRBV14 and TRBJ2-7, with no clear D. The CDR3 has 14 amino acids. Trimming removed 0 bases from V and 2 bases from J, with 8 bases in between. The germline V gene encodes CDR1 SGHDN and CDR2 FVKESK. CDR3: CASSQELSPYEQYF. The CDR3 DNA reads as TGTGCCAGCAGCCAAGAGCTGAGCCCCTACGAGCAGTACTTC.

This clonotype was seen a few times. This rearrangement joins TRBV7-9 to TRBJ1-5; 8 nucleotides agree with TRBD1. The CDR3 runs to 16 residues. V was pared by 1 base and J by 3 bases, with 5 bases of the junction left unmatched. CDR1 and CDR2 from the germline V gene are SEHNR and FQNEAQ (reference sequence). CDR3 protein: CASSLGGQEVNQPQHF. In DNA form, the CDR3 reads TGTGCCAGCAGCTTAGGGGGACAGGAGGTCAATCAGCCCCAGCATTTT.

This clonotype has only a few counts. The chain couples TRBV20-1 to TRBJ2-1, with 7 bases lining up with TRBD2. In germline, CDR1 is DFQATT, CDR2 SNEGSKA (reference sequence). The CDR3 spans 12 residues. The ends lost 3 bases at V and 8 bases at J; junction bases unmatched: 4. The CDR3 reads CSARLADHEQFF. The DNA of the CDR3 is TGCAGTGCTAGGCTAGCGGACCATGAGCAGTTCTTC.